The rows below give T cell receptor beta chains drawn from one sample of a study of T cells after yellow fever vaccination. One entry per CDR3 protein results from TCRdb running MiXCR on the 5' RACE reads. In the table there are some 600,000 distinct CDR3 sequences, 9% to 15% of which are singletons. Material: PBMCs, obtained on the day of the yellow fever booster vaccination. Receptors originate from a man aged 25-40 years who received the YFV17D yellow fever vaccine. Each CDR3 is given with its conserved first and last residue. D genes are given only for firm matches. Expanded clones get a size class; other rows say once, few or many, or leave the size out.

D	V	size	J	CDR3	DNA
NA	TRBV20-1	few	TRBJ2-1	CSARDPTSSYNEQFF	TGCAGTGCTAGAGATCCGACTAGCTCCTACAATGAGCAGTTCTTC
TRBD1	TRBV20-1	many	TRBJ2-7	CSATGQGSYEQYF	TGCAGTGCTACCGGACAGGGCTCCTACGAGCAGTACTTC
NA	TRBV20-1	NA	TRBJ2-7	CSASLGEQYF	TGCAGTGCTAGCTTGGGGGAGCAGTACTTC
NA	TRBV28	many	TRBJ2-7	CASSLWGSSYEQYF	TGTGCCAGCAGTTTATGGGGAAGCTCCTACGAGCAGTACTTC
NA	TRBV29-1	NA	TRBJ1-1	CSVSGRANTEAFF	TGCAGCGTTTCAGGCAGGGCCAACACTGAAGCTTTCTTT
NA	TRBV5-1	NA	TRBJ2-5	CASRTGMVGQETQYF	TGCGCCAGCAGGACCGGGATGGTGGGTCAAGAGACCCAGTACTTC
TRBD2	TRBV9	NA	TRBJ2-7	CASSVAPSGRAVEQYF	TGTGCCAGCAGCGTAGCGCCTAGCGGGAGGGCCGTCGAGCAGTACTTC
NA	TRBV2	NA	TRBJ2-3	CASTAASTDTQYF	TGTGCCAGCACGGCGGCTAGCACAGATACGCAGTATTTT
TRBD1	TRBV5-1	few	TRBJ2-2	CASSTGADTGELFF	TGCGCCAGCAGCACAGGGGCGGACACCGGGGAGCTGTTTTTT
TRBD2	TRBV7-3	NA	TRBJ2-3	CASSSSPSSGGTDTQYF	TGTGCCAGCAGCTCGTCTCCCTCTAGCGGGGGCACAGATACGCAGTATTTT
NA	TRBV7-9	few	TRBJ2-3	CASSFGVTDTQYF	TGTGCCAGCAGCTTCGGAGTAACAGATACGCAGTATTTT
NA	TRBV7-6	NA	TRBJ2-1	CASSYSPGGYNEQFF	TGTGCCAGCAGCTATTCCCCTGGGGGGTACAATGAGCAGTTCTTC
TRBD2	TRBV27	NA	TRBJ2-1	CASSNGAGVREQFF	TGTGCCAGCAGCAACGGGGCGGGAGTCCGCGAGCAGTTCTTC
TRBD2	TRBV20-1	few	TRBJ2-7	CSAGEGGSSYEQYF	TGCAGTGCCGGGGAGGGCGGGAGCTCCTACGAGCAGTACTTC
TRBD1	TRBV20-1	few	TRBJ1-2	CSARDPRQGVSDYTF	TGCAGTGCTAGAGATCCCCGACAGGGTGTGAGTGACTACACCTTC
NA	TRBV14	many	TRBJ2-7	CASSHPTGPTPYEQYF	TGTGCCAGCAGCCACCCGACAGGCCCTACCCCCTACGAGCAGTACTTC
NA	TRBV6-2/TRBV6-3	NA	TRBJ2-1	CASNTREVHYNEQFF	TGTGCCAGCAACACAAGAGAGGTGCACTACAATGAGCAGTTCTTC
NA	TRBV4-3	NA	TRBJ1-3	CASSQEAKLISGNTIYF	TGCGCCAGCAGCCAAGAGGCAAAACTGATCTCTGGAAACACCATATATTTT
TRBD2	TRBV29-1	many	TRBJ2-5	CSVEDPSGTQETQYF	TGCAGCGTTGAAGATCCTAGCGGGACTCAAGAGACCCAGTACTTC
NA	TRBV5-6	few	TRBJ2-3	CASSLLAVAGDTQYF	TGTGCCAGCAGCTTGTTGGCAGTGGCGGGAGATACGCAGTATTTT
NA	TRBV7-8	NA	TRBJ1-6	CASSLNSNSPLHF	TGTGCCAGCAGCTTAAACAGTAATTCACCCCTCCACTTT
NA	TRBV10-3	few	TRBJ1-1	CAISVGETEAFF	TGTGCCATCAGTGTAGGGGAGACTGAAGCTTTCTTT
TRBD1	TRBV27	NA	TRBJ2-7	CASQRQGAHEQYF	TGTGCCAGCCAAAGACAGGGGGCCCACGAGCAGTACTTC
NA	TRBV12-3/TRBV12-4	few	TRBJ2-7	CASRQRVFGEQYF	TGTGCCAGCAGGCAGAGGGTCTTCGGCGAGCAGTACTTC
TRBD1	TRBV29-1	few	TRBJ2-7	CSVAGTGRYEQYF	TGCAGCGTTGCCGGGACAGGGAGATACGAGCAGTACTTC
NA	TRBV5-1	few	TRBJ2-7	CASSLEDGSLPPYEQYF	TGCGCCAGCAGCTTGGAGGATGGGAGCCTACCCCCCTACGAGCAGTACTTC
NA	TRBV20-1	many	TRBJ2-1	CSEGRAHEQFF	TGCAGTGAGGGAAGGGCACATGAGCAGTTCTTC
NA	TRBV5-6	NA	TRBJ1-2	CASTRPNYGYTF	TGTGCCAGCACCAGACCCAACTATGGCTACACCTTC
NA	TRBV20-1	few	TRBJ1-6	CSATQGYDSPLHF	TGCAGTGCAACACAGGGTTACGATTCACCCCTCCACTTT
NA	TRBV12-3/TRBV12-4	few	TRBJ1-5	CASSRDAGSGQPQHF	TGTGCCAGCAGTAGGGACGCCGGCTCGGGTCAGCCCCAGCATTTT
NA	TRBV7-9	few	TRBJ2-3	CASSVSRDTQYF	TGTGCCAGCAGCGTAAGCAGGGATACGCAGTATTTT
NA	TRBV10-2	NA	TRBJ1-4	CASGGFRRTNEKLFF	TGCGCCAGCGGGGGGTTTCGGCGGACTAATGAAAAACTGTTTTTT
TRBD1	TRBV12-3/TRBV12-4	NA	TRBJ2-2	CASSRGQGPFSYAGELFF	TGTGCCAGCAGTAGAGGACAGGGCCCCTTTTCGTATGCCGGGGAGCTGTTTTTT
TRBD2	TRBV5-1	many	TRBJ2-2	CASSLVAGVNTGELFF	TGCGCCAGCAGCTTGGTTGCGGGAGTTAATACCGGGGAGCTGTTTTTT
TRBD2	TRBV7-2	NA	TRBJ2-1	CASSLGRGREDPYNEQFF	TGTGCCAGCAGCTTAGGGCGAGGGCGGGAGGACCCGTACAATGAGCAGTTCTTC
TRBD1	TRBV10-3	few	TRBJ1-1	CAISDPRQDRGRTEAFF	TGTGCCATCAGTGACCCTCGGCAAGACAGGGGGCGAACTGAAGCTTTCTTT
NA	TRBV30	few	TRBJ2-1	CAWSTPRGYNEQFF	TGTGCCTGGAGTACCCCTCGGGGGTACAATGAGCAGTTCTTC